This TCR beta chain was sequenced in a study of blood T cell repertoires in COVID-19. The V and J ends lost 4 bases and 2 bases, in that order; junction bases with no gene match: 5. There are 14 residues in the CDR3. Germline V lookup: CDR1 MNHEY, CDR2 SMNVEV (reference sequence). Some clones are missing from TCRdb's copy, which holds only in-frame ones; the method was immunoSEQ multiplex PCR. The table has 95,000 to 150,000 clones, about 80% seen once; the top ten hold around a quarter. The clonotype was recovered from a human donor in a cohort sampled during active COVID-19. Material: peripheral blood. The chain has TRBV27 and TRBJ2-7, with 7 bases matching TRBD1. As DNA, the CDR3 is TGTGCCAGCAGTTCTCGGACAGGTCCCTACGAGCAGTACTTC. Translation gives CASSSRTGPYEQYF.